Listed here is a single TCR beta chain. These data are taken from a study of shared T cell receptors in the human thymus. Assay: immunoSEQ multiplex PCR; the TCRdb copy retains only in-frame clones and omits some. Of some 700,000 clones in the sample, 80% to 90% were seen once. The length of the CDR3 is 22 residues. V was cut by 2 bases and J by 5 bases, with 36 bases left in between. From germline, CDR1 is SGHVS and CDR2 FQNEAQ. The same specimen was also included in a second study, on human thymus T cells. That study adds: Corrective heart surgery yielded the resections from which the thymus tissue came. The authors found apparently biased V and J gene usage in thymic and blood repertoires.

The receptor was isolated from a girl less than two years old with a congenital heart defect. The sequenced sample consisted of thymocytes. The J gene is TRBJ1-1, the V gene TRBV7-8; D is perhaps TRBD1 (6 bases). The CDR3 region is CASSLRLPGGARSKTEGTEAFF. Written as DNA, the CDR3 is TGTGCCAGCAGCTTAAGATTGCCCGGGGGGGCGAGATCAAAGACAGAAGGAACTGAAGCTTTCTTT.